This T cell receptor beta chain was recorded in a study of blood T cells in healthy people across ages. A second PCR of 7 to 11 cycles used a sample-barcoded 5' primer and a J-beta primer mix. TCRdb reprocessed the 5' RACE reads via MiXCR and lists one record per CDR3 protein. The top ten hold 9% to 9.5% of the sample, which has hundreds of thousands of distinct CDR3 sequences, roughly 25% seen once. Germline CDR1 is SGHAT and CDR2 is FQNNGV. The CDR3 has 13 amino acids. This clonotype was picked up a small number of times. These data also formed part of another study, on T cells of mothers and their children. That source notes: The study sampled three healthy Caucasian mothers and their six children.

Sequencing input: blood. This clonotype was obtained from a boy younger than 18 in good health. J is TRBJ2-7 and V is TRBV11-2; possibly TRBD1 for D (6 bases). The last part of the DNA fits TRBJ2-5 better; the J call may be wrong. The CDR3 bases are TGTGCCAGCAGGGGGGCCCCCCAAGAGACCCAGTACTTC. Translating it yields CASRGAPQETQYF.